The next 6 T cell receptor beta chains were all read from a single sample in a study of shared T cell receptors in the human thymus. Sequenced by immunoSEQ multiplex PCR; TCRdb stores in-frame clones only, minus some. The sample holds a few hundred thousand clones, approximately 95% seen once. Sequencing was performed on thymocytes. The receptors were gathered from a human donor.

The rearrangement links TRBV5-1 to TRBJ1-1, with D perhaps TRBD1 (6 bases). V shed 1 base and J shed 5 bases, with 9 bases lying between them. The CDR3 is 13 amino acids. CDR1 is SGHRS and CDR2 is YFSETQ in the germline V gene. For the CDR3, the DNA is TGCGCCAGCAGCTTGACAGGGAGGACTGAAGCTTTCTTT. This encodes CASSLTGRTEAFF.

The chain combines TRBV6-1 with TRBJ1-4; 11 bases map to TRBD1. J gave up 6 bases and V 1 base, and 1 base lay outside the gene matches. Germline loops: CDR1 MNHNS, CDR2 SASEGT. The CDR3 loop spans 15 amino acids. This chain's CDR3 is CASSEGGQGDEKLFF. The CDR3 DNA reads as TGTGCCAGCAGTGAAGGGGGACAGGGGGATGAAAAACTGTTTTTT.

This chain's CDR3 is CASSLCGDRGDQETQYF. CDR3 nucleotides: TGTGCCAGCAGTTTATGCGGGGACAGGGGCGACCAAGAGACCCAGTACTTC. The chain uses TRBV28 and TRBJ2-5; 10 nucleotides line up with TRBD1. This CDR3 spans 17 amino acids. Losses at the gene ends were 0 bases for V and 0 bases for J; bases not matched to a gene: 4. Per germline, CDR1 MDHEN and CDR2 SYDVKM. Full variable domain (rest looked up from reference TRBV28 and TRBJ2-5): DVKVTQSSRYLVKRTGEKVFLECVQDMDHENMFWYRQDPGLGLRLIYFSYDVKMKEKGDIPEGYSVSREKKERFSLILESASTNQTSMYLCASSLCGDRGDQETQYFGPGTRLLVL.

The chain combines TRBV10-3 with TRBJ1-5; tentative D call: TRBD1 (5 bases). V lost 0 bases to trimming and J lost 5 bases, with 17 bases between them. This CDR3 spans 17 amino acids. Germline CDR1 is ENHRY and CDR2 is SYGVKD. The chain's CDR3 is CAISESTVPLMDQPQHF. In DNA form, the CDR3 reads TGTGCCATCAGTGAGTCGACAGTCCCCCTGATGGATCAGCCCCAGCATTTT.

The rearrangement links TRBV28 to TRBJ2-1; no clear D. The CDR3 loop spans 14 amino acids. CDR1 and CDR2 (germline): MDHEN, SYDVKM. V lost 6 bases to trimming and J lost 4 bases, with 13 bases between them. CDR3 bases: TGTGCCAGCAGGGACCCTCGGGTATACAATGAGCAGTTCTTC. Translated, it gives CASRDPRVYNEQFF.

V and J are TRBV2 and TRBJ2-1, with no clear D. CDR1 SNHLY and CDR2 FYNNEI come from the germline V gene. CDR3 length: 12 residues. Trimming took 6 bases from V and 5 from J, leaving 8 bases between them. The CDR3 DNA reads TGTGCCAGCAGATCTTATAACAATGAGCAGTTCTTC. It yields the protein CASRSYNNEQFF. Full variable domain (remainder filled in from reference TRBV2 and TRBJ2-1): EPEVTQTPSHQVTQMGQEVILRCVPISNHLYFYWYRQILGQKVEFLVSFYNNEISEKSEIFDDQFSVERPDGSNFTLKIRSTKLEDSAMYFCASRSYNNEQFFGPGTRLTVL.